This TCR beta chain was identified in a study of shared clonotypes between healthy human individuals. In the case of this clone: Its matching antigen is unknown. Other DNA sequences in this sample translate to the same CDR3.

Study outcomes and limitations: Sharing across a handful of donors was seen in 4.5% to 6.5% of naive CD4 clonotypes.

The method was immunoSEQ multiplex PCR; TCRdb's version includes in-frame clones alone and lacks a portion of them. The sample lists millions of clones; approximately 94% were seen once. Trimming removed 0 bases from V and 4 bases from J; junction bases left unmatched: 4. The germline CDR1 and CDR2 sequences are GTSNPN and SVGIG (reference sequence). This CDR3 is built from 16 residues. V is TRBV30 and J is TRBJ1-6; 9 bases map to TRBD1. The origin of this receptor is a young man in good health. Material for sequencing was naive CD4+ T cells sorted from blood. Subset in this sample: CD45RA+ positively selected. CDR3 residues: CAWSVGTGIYNSPLHF. CDR3 DNA: TGTGCCTGGAGTGTAGGGACAGGGATTTATAATTCACCCCTCCACTTT.